This T cell receptor beta chain was captured in a study of blood T cell repertoires in COVID-19. Study details: Samples of COVID-19 (acute and convalescent) were obtained from the United States, Italy and Spain. T cells, B-cell-depleted T cells, or PBMCs supplied cDNA or gDNA.

Germline V lookup: CDR1 SGDLS, CDR2 YYNGEE. The CDR3 has 17 amino acids. With V trimmed by 3 bases and J by 4 bases, 15 bases remained unmatched. In the authors' workflow: Using reference gene primer amplification, nucleated cell counts were estimated. Assay used: immunoSEQ multiplex PCR; TCRdb lists only in-frame clones, some missing. V and J calls and clone size are given by that table; D and trimming were obtained from the DNA. This sample has 65,000 to 75,000 clones; approximately 80% occur once, and the top ten carry 40% to 45%. This clone was observed a few times. The chain is built from TRBV9 and TRBJ1-1; 7 bases fit TRBD1. Material for sequencing was peripheral blood. The receptor comes from an elderly man with acute or convalescent COVID-19. The CDR3 sequence: CASSAIKEGAPGTEAFF. The CDR3 DNA is TGTGCCAGCAGCGCTATCAAGGAGGGGGCGCCGGGCACTGAAGCTTTCTTT. The full variable domain, completed using reference TRBV9 and TRBJ1-1, is DSGVTQTPKHLITATGQRVTLRCSPRSGDLSVYWYQQSLDQGLQFLIQYYNGEERAKGNILERFSAQQFPDLHSELNLSSLELGDSALYFCASSAIKEGAPGTEAFFGQGTRLTVV.